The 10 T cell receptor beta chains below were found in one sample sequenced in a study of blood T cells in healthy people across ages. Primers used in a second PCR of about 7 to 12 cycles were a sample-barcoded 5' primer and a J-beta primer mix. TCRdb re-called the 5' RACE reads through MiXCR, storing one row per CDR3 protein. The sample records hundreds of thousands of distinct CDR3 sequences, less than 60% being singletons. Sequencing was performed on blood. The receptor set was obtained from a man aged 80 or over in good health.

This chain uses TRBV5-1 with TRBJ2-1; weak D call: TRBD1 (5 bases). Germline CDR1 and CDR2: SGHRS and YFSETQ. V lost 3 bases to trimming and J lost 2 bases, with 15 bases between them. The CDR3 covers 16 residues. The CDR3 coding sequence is TGCGCCAGCAGCTCACAGGCGGCGAGCCCCTACAATGAGCAGTTCTTC. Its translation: CASSSQAASPYNEQFF.

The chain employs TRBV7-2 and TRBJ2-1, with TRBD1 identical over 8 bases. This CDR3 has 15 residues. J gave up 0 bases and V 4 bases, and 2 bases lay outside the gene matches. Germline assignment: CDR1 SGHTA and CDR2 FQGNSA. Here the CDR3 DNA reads TGTACCAGCAGCTGGACAGGGAGCTCCTACAATGAGCAGTTCTTC. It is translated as CTSSWTGSSYNEQFF.

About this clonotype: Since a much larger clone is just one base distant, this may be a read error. CDR3 sequence reads: CTSSSSIWEQFF. The CDR3 DNA is TGTACCAGCAGCTCTTCCATTTGGGAGCAGTTCTTC. The V gene is TRBV5-6, the J gene TRBJ2-1; no clear D gene. This CDR3 has 12 amino acids. Germline V gives CDR1 SGHDT, CDR2 YYEEEE.

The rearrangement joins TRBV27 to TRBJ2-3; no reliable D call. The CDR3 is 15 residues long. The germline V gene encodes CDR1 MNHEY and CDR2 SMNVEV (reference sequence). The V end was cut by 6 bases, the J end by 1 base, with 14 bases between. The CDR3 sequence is CASRNKGRGTDTQYF. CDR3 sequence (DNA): TGTGCCAGCAGGAACAAGGGTAGAGGCACAGATACGCAGTATTTT.

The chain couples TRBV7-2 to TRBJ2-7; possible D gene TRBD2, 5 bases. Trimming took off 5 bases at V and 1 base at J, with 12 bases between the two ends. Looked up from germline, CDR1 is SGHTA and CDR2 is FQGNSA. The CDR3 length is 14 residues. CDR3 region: CASSRGSSSYEQYF. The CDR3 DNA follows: TGTGCCAGCAGCCGAGGGTCTAGTTCCTACGAGCAGTACTTC.

The DNA for the CDR3 is TGTGCCACCCGGGGCGGCACGCAAGAGACCCAGTACTTC. This gives the protein CATRGGTQETQYF. V gene TRBV7-9 combines with J gene TRBJ2-5, with D tentatively TRBD1 or TRBD2 (5 bases each). This CDR3 has 13 residues. Trimming took off 10 bases at V and 2 bases at J, with 14 bases between the two ends. Germline V gene sequence: CDR1 SEHNR, CDR2 FQNEAQ (reference sequence).

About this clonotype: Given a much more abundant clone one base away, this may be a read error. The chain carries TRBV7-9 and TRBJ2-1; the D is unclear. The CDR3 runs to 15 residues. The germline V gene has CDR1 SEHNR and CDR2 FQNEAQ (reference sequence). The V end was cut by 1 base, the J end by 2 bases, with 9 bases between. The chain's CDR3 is CASSLGVGTYNEQFF. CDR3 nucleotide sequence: TGTGCCAGCAGCTTAGGTGTGGGAACCTACAATGAGCAGTTCTTC.

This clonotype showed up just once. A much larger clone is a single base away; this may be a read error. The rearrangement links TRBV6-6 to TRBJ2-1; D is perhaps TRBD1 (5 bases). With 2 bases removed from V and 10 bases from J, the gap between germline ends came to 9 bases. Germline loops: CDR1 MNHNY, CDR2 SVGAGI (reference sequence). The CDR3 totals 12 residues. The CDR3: CASSYRGYEQFF. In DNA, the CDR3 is TGTGCCAGCAGTTACAGGGGCTACGAGCAGTTCTTC.

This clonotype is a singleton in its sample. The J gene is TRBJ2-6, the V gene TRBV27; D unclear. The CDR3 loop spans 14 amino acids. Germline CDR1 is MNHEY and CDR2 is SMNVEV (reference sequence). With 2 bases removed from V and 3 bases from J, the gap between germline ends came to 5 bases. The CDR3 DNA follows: TGTGCCAGCAGTTTACGGCTTGGGGCCAACGTCCTGACTTTC. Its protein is CASSLRLGANVLTF.

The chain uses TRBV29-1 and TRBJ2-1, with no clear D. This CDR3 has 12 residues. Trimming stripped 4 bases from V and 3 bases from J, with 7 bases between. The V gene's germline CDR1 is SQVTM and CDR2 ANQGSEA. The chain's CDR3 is CSVVSGYNEQFF. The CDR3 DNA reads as TGCAGCGTTGTCTCGGGCTACAATGAGCAGTTCTTC.